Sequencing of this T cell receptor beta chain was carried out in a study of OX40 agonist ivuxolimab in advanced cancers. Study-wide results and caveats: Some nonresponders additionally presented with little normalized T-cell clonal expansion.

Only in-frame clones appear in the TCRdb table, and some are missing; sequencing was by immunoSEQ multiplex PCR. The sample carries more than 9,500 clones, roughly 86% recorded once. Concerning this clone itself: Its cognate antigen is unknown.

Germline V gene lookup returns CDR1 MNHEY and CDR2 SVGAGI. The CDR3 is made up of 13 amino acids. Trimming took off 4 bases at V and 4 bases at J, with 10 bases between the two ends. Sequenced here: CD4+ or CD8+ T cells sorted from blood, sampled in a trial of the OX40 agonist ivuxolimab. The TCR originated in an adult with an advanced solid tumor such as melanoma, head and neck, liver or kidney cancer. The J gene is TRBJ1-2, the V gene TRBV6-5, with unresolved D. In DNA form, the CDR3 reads TGTGCCAGCAGTTCTGGACGTTCCTATGGCTACACCTTC. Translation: CASSSGRSYGYTF.